This TCR beta chain comes out of a study of T cells of healthy individuals. This clonotype was detected ten times or more. TCRdb reanalysed the 5' RACE reads using MiXCR and keeps one entry per CDR3 protein. Of about 63,000 distinct CDR3 sequences listed, around 15% are singletons. The source of this sequence is a human donor in good health.

The CDR3 region has the DNA TGTGCCAGCAGTTTTGCACAGGGGATTGGAAACACCATATATTTT. This translates into CASSFAQGIGNTIYF. The rearrangement joins TRBV12-3 or TRBV12-4 to TRBJ1-3, with 7 nucleotides matching TRBD1. After removal of 3 bases from V and 3 bases from J, the junction contained 5 bases not matched to a gene. The CDR3 runs 15 residues.